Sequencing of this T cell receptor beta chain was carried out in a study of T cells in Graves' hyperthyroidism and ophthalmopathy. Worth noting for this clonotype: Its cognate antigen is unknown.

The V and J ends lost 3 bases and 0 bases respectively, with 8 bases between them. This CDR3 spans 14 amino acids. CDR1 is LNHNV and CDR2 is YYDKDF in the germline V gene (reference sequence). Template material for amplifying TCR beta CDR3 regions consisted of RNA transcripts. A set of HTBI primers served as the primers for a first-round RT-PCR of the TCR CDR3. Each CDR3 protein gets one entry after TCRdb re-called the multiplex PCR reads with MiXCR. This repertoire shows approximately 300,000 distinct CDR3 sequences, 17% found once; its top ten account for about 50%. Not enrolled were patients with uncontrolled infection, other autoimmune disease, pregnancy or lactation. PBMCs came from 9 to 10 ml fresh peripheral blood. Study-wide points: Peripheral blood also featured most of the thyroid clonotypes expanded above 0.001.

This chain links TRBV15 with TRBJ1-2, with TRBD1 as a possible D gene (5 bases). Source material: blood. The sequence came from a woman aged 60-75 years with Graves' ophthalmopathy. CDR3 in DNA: TGTGCCACCAGCAGGGACATAGCTAACTATGGCTACACCTTC. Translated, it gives CATSRDIANYGYTF.